This T cell receptor beta chain came from a study of T-cell reconstitution after alpha-beta-depleted transplantation in children (dated by TCRdb to about 2016). Background for the entire study: Using TCR repertoire profiling, the study quantitatively followed how T-cell immune reconstitution unfolded in children after TCRalphabeta/CD19-depleted allogeneic hematopoietic cell transplantation. The investigation overall reported the following: Over subsequent months, a decline in hyperexpanded clone frequencies was noted, and after one year, T-cell counts and TCRbeta diversity were mostly ascribed to newly produced T cells. In some patients, the high TCRbeta diversity seen at day 60 was put down to recipient T cells and intrathymic progenitors that had survived conditioning. The apparently early alphabetaT-cell count recovery about two months after transplant was reportedly dependent on only several hundred rapidly expanded clones derived from non-depleted graft cells.

Receptors were amplified or captured by PCR. The sequencer listed for this sample is Illumina HiSeq 2500. TCR libraries were prepared with molecular barcoding, using unique molecular identifiers to normalize TCRbeta repertoire quantification. The public reads were reprocessed in TCRdb via fastp at Q25 and MiXCR, keeping in-frame beta chains. Rows with one shared CDR3 protein collapse into an entry with the most common genes and DNA. The sample table contains 350,000 to 500,000 distinct CDR3 sequences; only one count was recorded for around two fifths of them. The leading ten clones occupy under 30% of the sample. There are many counts of this clonotype. Its antigen is still unknown. No base quality information exists; no much larger clone differs at one position. What the treatment or condition label conveys for this sample: allogeneic hematopoietic cell transplantation with graft depleted of TCRalphabeta T cells and CD19 B cells. The children who served as transplant recipients had been given grafts of TCRalphabeta/CD19-depleted allogeneic hematopoietic cells.

The receptor was derived from a girl aged 2 to 9 with aplastic anemia, due to receive a stem cell transplant. The sequences come from PBMCs, collected before TCRalphabeta/CD19-depleted stem cell transplant.

The nucleotide sequence reads as follows: TGCGCCAGCAGCAGTGGACAGGGGAACACCGGGGAGCTGTTTTTT. Its translation is CASSSGQGNTGELFF. The chain is assembled from TRBV5-1 and TRBJ2-2; 8 bases in the middle match TRBD1. The CDR3 holds 15 amino acids from the cysteine to the phenylalanine. The only DNA kept is the CDR3, 45 bases in frame from the first base. Per the germline V gene, SGHRS is the CDR1 and YFSETQ is the CDR2. The junction shows trimming of 4 bases on V and 1 base on J, and the gene matches do not reach 3 bases of it.